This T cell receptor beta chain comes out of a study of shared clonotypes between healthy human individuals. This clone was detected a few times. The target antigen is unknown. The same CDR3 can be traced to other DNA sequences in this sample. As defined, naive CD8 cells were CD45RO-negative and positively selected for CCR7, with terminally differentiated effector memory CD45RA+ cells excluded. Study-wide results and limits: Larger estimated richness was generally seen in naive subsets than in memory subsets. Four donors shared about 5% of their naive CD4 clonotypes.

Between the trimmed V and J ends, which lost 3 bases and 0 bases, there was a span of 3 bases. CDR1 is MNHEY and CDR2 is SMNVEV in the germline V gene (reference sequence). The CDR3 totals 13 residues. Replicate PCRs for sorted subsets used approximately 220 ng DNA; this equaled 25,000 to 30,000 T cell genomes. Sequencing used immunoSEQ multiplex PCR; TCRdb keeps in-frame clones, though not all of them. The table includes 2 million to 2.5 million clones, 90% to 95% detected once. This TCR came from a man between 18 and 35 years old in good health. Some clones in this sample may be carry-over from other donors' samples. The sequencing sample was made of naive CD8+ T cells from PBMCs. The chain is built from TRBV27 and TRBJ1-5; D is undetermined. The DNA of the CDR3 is TGTGCCAGCAGTTTCTATAGCAATCAGCCCCAGCATTTT. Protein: CASSFYSNQPQHF.